This T cell receptor beta chain was found in a study of blood T cell repertoires in COVID-19. The germline gives CDR1 MGHRA, CDR2 YSYEKL. Trimming took 3 bases from V and 9 from J; bases not matched to a gene: 1. CDR3 size: 14 residues. Assay used: immunoSEQ multiplex PCR; TCRdb lists only in-frame clones, some missing. The sample holds approximately 450,000 clones; over 75% are singletons and the top ten take roughly 1.1%. On this clone: The identical CDR3 is also encoded by other nucleotide sequences in the sample.

The rearrangement links TRBV4-1 to TRBJ1-6, with 11 bases lining up with TRBD1. The sample consisted of PBMCs or T cells enriched from blood (not recorded which). The receptor's source is a man between 25 and 39 years old who had recovered from COVID-19. CDR3 sequence (DNA): TGCGCCAGCAGCCATGGGACAGGGGGTTCACCCCTCCACTTT. Amino acid sequence: CASSHGTGGSPLHF.